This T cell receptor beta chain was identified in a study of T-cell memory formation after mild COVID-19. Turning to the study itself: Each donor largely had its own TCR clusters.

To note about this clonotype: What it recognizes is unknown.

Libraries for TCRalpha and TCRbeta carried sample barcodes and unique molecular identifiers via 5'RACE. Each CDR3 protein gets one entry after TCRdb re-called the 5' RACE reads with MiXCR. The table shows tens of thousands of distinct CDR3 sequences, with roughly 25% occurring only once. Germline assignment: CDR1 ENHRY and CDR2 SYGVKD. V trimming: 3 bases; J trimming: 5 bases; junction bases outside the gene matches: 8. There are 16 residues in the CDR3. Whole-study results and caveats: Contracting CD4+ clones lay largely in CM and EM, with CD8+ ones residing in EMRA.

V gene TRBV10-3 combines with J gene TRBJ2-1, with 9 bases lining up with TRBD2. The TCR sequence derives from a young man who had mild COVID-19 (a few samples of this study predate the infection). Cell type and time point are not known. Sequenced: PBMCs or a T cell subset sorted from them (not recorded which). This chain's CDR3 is CAISELGGGEDNEQFF. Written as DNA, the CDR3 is TGTGCCATCAGTGAACTTGGCGGGGGGGAGGACAATGAGCAGTTCTTC.